The 26 T cell receptor beta chains in this list originate from one sample, sequenced in a study of T-cell memory formation after mild COVID-19. TCRdb processed the 5' RACE reads anew with MiXCR; each CDR3 protein has one entry. Seen here are hundreds of thousands of distinct CDR3 sequences, less than 25% observed once, and the top ten hold around 12%. The specimen sequenced was PBMCs or a T cell subset sorted from them (not recorded which). These receptors all stem from an adult woman who had mild COVID-19 (a few samples of this study predate the infection). Cell type and time point are not known.

This chain uses TRBV6-1 with TRBJ2-5; perhaps D is TRBD1 or TRBD2 (5 bases each). The CDR3 loop spans 15 amino acids. Trimming shortened V by 7 bases and J by 0 bases, and 15 bases separated the two germline ends. The germline V gene encodes CDR1 MNHNS and CDR2 SASEGT. In DNA form, the CDR3 reads TGTGCCAGCACGCCGGGGCTCGTGTACCAAGAGACCCAGTACTTC. It translates to CASTPGLVYQETQYF.

The V call is TRBV13, the J call TRBJ2-1; no definite D call. The CDR3 covers 14 residues. V was cut by 7 bases and J by 5 bases, with 15 bases left in between. Germline V CDR1 and CDR2: PRHDT, FYEKMQ (reference sequence). The CDR3 loop is CASTLVSRDNEQFF. CDR3 DNA sequence: TGTGCCAGCACCCTCGTAAGCCGGGACAATGAGCAGTTCTTC.

This clonotype was recorded a few times. For the CDR3, the DNA is TGTGCCAGCAGCGCGGACAGGCAAGAGACCCAGTACTTC. Its protein is CASSADRQETQYF. The J gene is TRBJ2-5, the V gene TRBV7-2; 7 nucleotides line up with TRBD1. CDR1 is SGHTA, CDR2 FQGNSA, per germline. V trimming: 5 bases; J trimming: 2 bases; junction bases outside the gene matches: 2. The CDR3 is 13 amino acids.

The V call is TRBV9, the J call TRBJ1-1; TRBD1 agrees at 7 bases. Germline loops: CDR1 SGDLS, CDR2 YYNGEE. V lost 3 bases and J lost 4; bases outside the gene matches: 9. The CDR3 is 15 residues long. DNA for the CDR3: TGTGCCAGCAGCGGCCCAAGGGGGCGAGCCACTGAAGCTTTCTTT. Amino acids: CASSGPRGRATEAFF.

This clonotype was observed at least ten times. V gene TRBV12-3 or TRBV12-4 combines with J gene TRBJ1-2; D is unclear. The germline V and J ends were trimmed by 2 bases and 10 bases, with 11 bases remaining between them. There are 12 residues in the CDR3. This chain's CDR3 is CASSLSSGFYTF. DNA for the CDR3: TGTGCCAGCAGTTTAAGTTCTGGGTTCTACACCTTC.

The table lists this clonotype with a few counts. The chain combines TRBV6-2 or TRBV6-3 with TRBJ2-1; 13 bases align to TRBD2. The CDR3 spans 15 residues. The germline gives CDR1 MNHEY, CDR2 SVGEGT. J gave up 7 bases and V 6 bases, and 6 bases lay outside the gene matches. The CDR3 loop is CASSRTSGRPNEQFF. The CDR3 DNA is TGTGCCAGCAGCCGGACTAGCGGGAGACCTAATGAGCAGTTCTTC.

The CDR3 nucleotides are TGTGCCAGCAGCCGACAGGACACATTTATCACAGATACGCAGTATTTT. Encoded protein: CASSRQDTFITDTQYF. V gene TRBV5-5 combines with J gene TRBJ2-3; possible D gene TRBD1, 6 bases. Per the germline V gene, CDR1 is SGHKS and CDR2 is YYEKEE (reference sequence). The CDR3 contains 16 residues. V was pared by 4 bases and J by 2 bases, with 17 bases between.

The chain joins TRBV12-3 or TRBV12-4 to TRBJ2-1, with 7 bases matching TRBD2. The length of the CDR3 is 15 residues. Trimming removed 6 bases from V and 8 bases from J; junction bases left unmatched: 13. The CDR3 here is CASSLTSLVIDEQFF. As DNA, the CDR3 is TGTGCCAGCAGCCTGACTAGCTTGGTTATCGATGAGCAGTTCTTC.

J is TRBJ2-7 and V is TRBV7-9, with a possible D match to TRBD1 (5 bases). CDR1 and CDR2 (germline): SEHNR, FQNEAQ (reference sequence). V lost 6 bases, J lost 7 bases, and 19 bases lay in between. The CDR3 runs to 14 residues. The CDR3 here is CASSHQGRVEEQYF. The CDR3 DNA follows: TGTGCCAGCAGTCATCAGGGAAGGGTGGAAGAGCAGTACTTC.

The V and J genes are TRBV7-9 and TRBJ2-7; D ambiguous. The V and J ends lost 0 bases and 4 bases respectively, with 16 bases between them. This CDR3 contains 16 residues. The germline gives CDR1 SEHNR, CDR2 FQNEAQ (reference sequence). CDR3 bases: TGTGCCAGCAGCTTAGCCTACTCTCCCGGCCTTTACGAGCAGTACTTC. This encodes CASSLAYSPGLYEQYF.

This clonotype turned up a few times. The chain recombines TRBV9 with TRBJ1-1; D might be TRBD1 (6 bases). This CDR3 contains 14 residues. The V and J ends lost 0 bases and 5 bases respectively, with 11 bases between them. The germline CDR1 and CDR2 sequences are SGDLS and YYNGEE. CDR3 amino acids: CASSVEYRGTEAFF. The CDR3 nucleotides read TGTGCCAGCAGCGTAGAGTATAGGGGGACTGAAGCTTTCTTT.

Only a few counts were recorded for this clonotype. The chain employs TRBV30 and TRBJ2-7; 8 bases map to TRBD1. Germline CDR1 GTSNPN, CDR2 SVGIG (reference sequence). The CDR3 runs 14 residues. V lost 0 bases to trimming and J lost 5 bases; unmatched junction nucleotides: 6. The CDR3 region is CAWSVRHRGDEQYF. The CDR3 nucleotides read TGTGCCTGGAGTGTACGTCACAGGGGGGACGAGCAGTACTTC.

In this sample, this clonotype turned up a few times. V usage is TRBV7-6 and J usage is TRBJ2-1; 9 bases line up with TRBD2. The CDR3 spans 17 residues. Germline values: CDR1 SGHVS, CDR2 FNYEAQ. After removal of 1 base from V and 1 base from J, the junction contained 5 bases not matched to a gene. The CDR3 loop is CASSLVVAGESYNEQFF. For the CDR3, the DNA is TGTGCCAGCAGCTTAGTGGTAGCGGGAGAGTCCTACAATGAGCAGTTCTTC.

This chain joins TRBV20-1 and TRBJ2-5; TRBD2 matches 8 bases. The germline gives CDR1 DFQATT, CDR2 SNEGSKA (reference sequence). The V gene end was trimmed by 1 base and the J gene end by 3 bases; junction bases not matched to a gene: 7. The CDR3 is made up of 15 amino acids. The CDR3 here is CSARGVGAGEETQYF. In nucleotides, the CDR3 is TGCAGTGCTAGAGGGGTAGGAGCGGGGGAAGAGACCCAGTACTTC.

This clonotype was seen a handful of times. The chain employs TRBV20-1 and TRBJ1-1, with a tentative D call TRBD1 (5 bases). The V gene's germline CDR1 is DFQATT and CDR2 SNEGSKA (reference sequence). CDR3 size: 14 residues. The V and J ends lost 3 bases and 4 bases respectively, with 15 bases between them. The CDR3 loop is CSASSSRVSTEAFF. Here the CDR3 DNA reads TGCAGTGCTAGTAGTTCCAGGGTGAGCACTGAAGCTTTCTTT.

In its sample, this clonotype was seen a few times. The rearrangement uses TRBV9 and TRBJ1-6; D uncertain. The CDR3 contains 14 residues. CDR1 is SGDLS, CDR2 YYNGEE, per germline. V shed 0 bases and J shed 7 bases, with 8 bases lying between them. CDR3 in amino acids: CASSVGPGNSPLHF. The DNA for the CDR3 is TGTGCCAGCAGCGTAGGGCCCGGAAATTCACCCCTCCACTTT.

The V and J genes are TRBV24-1 and TRBJ2-3, with D unclear. CDR1 is KGHDR, CDR2 SFDVKD, per germline. V was pared by 4 bases and J by 8 bases, with 18 bases between. The CDR3 is 15 residues long. CDR3 sequence reads: CATSDRHPELATQYF. CDR3 DNA sequence: TGTGCCACCAGTGACCGACATCCCGAACTTGCTACGCAGTATTTT.

The chain is built from TRBV15 and TRBJ2-3; 9 bases align to TRBD2. The germline V gene encodes CDR1 LNHNV and CDR2 YYDKDF (reference sequence). This CDR3 is built from 18 residues. J lost 4 bases, V lost 0 bases, and 11 bases had no gene match. DNA of the CDR3: TGTGCCACCAGCAGAGATCTGGATAGCGGGGGAGCTCCAGATACGCAGTATTTT. Encoded protein: CATSRDLDSGGAPDTQYF. The full variable domain, with the rest looked up from reference TRBV15 and TRBJ2-3, is DAMVIQNPRYQVTQFGKPVTLSCSQTLNHNVMYWYQQKSSQAPKLLFHYYDKDFNNEADTPDNFQSRRPNTSFCFLDIRSPGLGDTAMYLCATSRDLDSGGAPDTQYFGPGTRLTVL.

V gene TRBV20-1 combines with J gene TRBJ2-5, with TRBD2 matching over 8 bases. The CDR3 sequence is 15 residues long. CDR1 and CDR2 from the germline V gene are DFQATT and SNEGSKA (reference sequence). Unmatched junction bases numbered 8, after V lost 0 bases and J lost 5 bases. The chain's CDR3 is CSARDGGSGGETQYF. CDR3 nucleotides: TGCAGTGCTAGAGACGGGGGATCGGGAGGGGAGACCCAGTACTTC.

The gene calls are TRBV30 and TRBJ1-3; D remains unclear. Germline V lookup: CDR1 GTSNPN, CDR2 SVGIG (reference sequence). V was trimmed by 1 base and J by 2 bases, leaving 15 bases between them. This CDR3 spans 16 amino acids. The CDR3: CAWSAKTGFAGNTIYF. DNA for the CDR3: TGTGCCTGGAGTGCGAAGACGGGGTTTGCTGGAAACACCATATATTTT.

This clonotype has just a few counts. The J gene is TRBJ1-1, the V gene TRBV6-1; D call uncertain. The CDR3 length is 13 residues. Germline V gene lookup returns CDR1 MNHNS and CDR2 SASEGT. Trimming pared 4 bases from V and 5 bases from J, leaving 11 bases between. The CDR3 sequence: CASSGVRGTEAFF. CDR3 nucleotides: TGTGCCAGCAGTGGAGTCCGAGGGACTGAAGCTTTCTTT.

The J gene is TRBJ2-5, the V gene TRBV12-3 or TRBV12-4, with unresolved D. This CDR3 region has 13 residues. The germline V and J ends were trimmed by 3 bases and 1 base, with 6 bases remaining between them. The CDR3 DNA reads as TGTGCCAGCAGTTTGTCGGGCCAAGAGACCCAGTACTTC. It encodes CASSLSGQETQYF.

The V and J genes are TRBV6-5 and TRBJ2-7; 7 bases are shared with TRBD1. Germline V CDR1 and CDR2: MNHEY, SVGAGI. CDR3 length: 15 amino acids. The V gene end was trimmed by 6 bases and the J gene end by 1 base; junction bases not matched to a gene: 9. The CDR3 DNA reads as TGTGCCAGCAGGCGCGGACAGGACATTTCCTACGAGCAGTACTTC. Its protein is CASRRGQDISYEQYF.

This clonotype was detected a few times. The CDR3 DNA reads as TGTGCCAGCAGCGTCGGCAGGTCCTCCTACGAGCAGTACTTC. Its translation is CASSVGRSSYEQYF. This rearrangement joins TRBV9 to TRBJ2-7; unclear D gene. The CDR3 totals 14 residues. CDR1 is SGDLS and CDR2 is YYNGEE in the germline V gene. Trimming removed 2 bases at V and 0 bases at J, with 9 bases between. Together with reference TRBV9 and TRBJ2-7, the CDR3 gives the full variable domain: DSGVTQTPKHLITATGQRVTLRCSPRSGDLSVYWYQQSLDQGLQFLIQYYNGEERAKGNILERFSAQQFPDLHSELNLSSLELGDSALYFCASSVGRSSYEQYFGPGTRLTVT.

The chain carries TRBV7-3 and TRBJ2-7, with 10 bases lining up with TRBD1. The DNA end favors TRBJ2-1, so the J call may be wrong. The CDR3 spans 14 residues. Germline V lookup: CDR1 SGHTA, CDR2 FQGTGA. The CDR3 sequence is CASRLEGTGDEQFF. CDR3 sequence (DNA): TGTGCCAGCAGGCTAGAGGGGACAGGGGATGAGCAGTTCTTC.

This clonotype was seen only a few times. V and J are TRBV12-3 or TRBV12-4 and TRBJ1-5; D may be TRBD1 (5 bases). There are 14 residues in the CDR3. The V gene lost 5 bases and the J gene lost 2 bases, with 10 bases spanning the gap. This chain's CDR3 is CASSQRGGNQPQHF. In DNA form, the CDR3 reads TGTGCCAGCAGTCAGAGGGGCGGCAATCAGCCCCAGCATTTT.